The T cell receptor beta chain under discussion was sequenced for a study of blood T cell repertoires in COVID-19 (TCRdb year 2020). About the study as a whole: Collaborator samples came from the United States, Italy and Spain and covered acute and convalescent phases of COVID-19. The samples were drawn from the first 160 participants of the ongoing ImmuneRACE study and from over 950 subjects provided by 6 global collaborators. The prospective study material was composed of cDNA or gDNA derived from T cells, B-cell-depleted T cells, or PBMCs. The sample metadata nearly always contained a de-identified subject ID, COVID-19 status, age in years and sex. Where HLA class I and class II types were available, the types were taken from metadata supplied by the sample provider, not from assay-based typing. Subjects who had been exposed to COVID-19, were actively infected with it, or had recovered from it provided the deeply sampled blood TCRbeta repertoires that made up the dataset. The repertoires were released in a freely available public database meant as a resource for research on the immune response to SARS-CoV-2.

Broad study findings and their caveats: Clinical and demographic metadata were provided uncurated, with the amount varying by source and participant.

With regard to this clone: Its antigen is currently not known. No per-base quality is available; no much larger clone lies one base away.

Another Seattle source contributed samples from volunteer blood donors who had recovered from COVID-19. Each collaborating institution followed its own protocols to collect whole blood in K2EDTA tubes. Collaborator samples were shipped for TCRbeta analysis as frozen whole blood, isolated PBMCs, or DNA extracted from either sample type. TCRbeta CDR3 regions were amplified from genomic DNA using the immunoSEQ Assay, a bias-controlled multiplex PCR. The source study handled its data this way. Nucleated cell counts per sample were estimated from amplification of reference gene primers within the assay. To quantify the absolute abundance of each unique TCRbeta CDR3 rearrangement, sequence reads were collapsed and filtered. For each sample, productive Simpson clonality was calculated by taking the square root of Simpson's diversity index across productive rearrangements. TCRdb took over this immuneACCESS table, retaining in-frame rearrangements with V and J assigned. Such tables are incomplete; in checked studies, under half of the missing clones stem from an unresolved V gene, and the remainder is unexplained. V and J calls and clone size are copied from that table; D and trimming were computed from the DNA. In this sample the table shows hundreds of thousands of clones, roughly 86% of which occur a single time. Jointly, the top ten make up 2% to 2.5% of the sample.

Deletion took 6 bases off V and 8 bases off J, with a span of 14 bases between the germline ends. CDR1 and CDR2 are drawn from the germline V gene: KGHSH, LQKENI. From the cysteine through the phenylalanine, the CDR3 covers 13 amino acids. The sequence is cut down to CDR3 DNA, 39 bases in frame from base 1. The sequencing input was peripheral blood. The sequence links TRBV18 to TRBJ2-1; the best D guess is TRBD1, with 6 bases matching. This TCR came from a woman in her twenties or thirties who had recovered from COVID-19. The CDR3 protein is CASSNLGADEQFF. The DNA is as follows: TGTGCCAGCTCCAACCTGGGGGCCGATGAGCAGTTCTTC.